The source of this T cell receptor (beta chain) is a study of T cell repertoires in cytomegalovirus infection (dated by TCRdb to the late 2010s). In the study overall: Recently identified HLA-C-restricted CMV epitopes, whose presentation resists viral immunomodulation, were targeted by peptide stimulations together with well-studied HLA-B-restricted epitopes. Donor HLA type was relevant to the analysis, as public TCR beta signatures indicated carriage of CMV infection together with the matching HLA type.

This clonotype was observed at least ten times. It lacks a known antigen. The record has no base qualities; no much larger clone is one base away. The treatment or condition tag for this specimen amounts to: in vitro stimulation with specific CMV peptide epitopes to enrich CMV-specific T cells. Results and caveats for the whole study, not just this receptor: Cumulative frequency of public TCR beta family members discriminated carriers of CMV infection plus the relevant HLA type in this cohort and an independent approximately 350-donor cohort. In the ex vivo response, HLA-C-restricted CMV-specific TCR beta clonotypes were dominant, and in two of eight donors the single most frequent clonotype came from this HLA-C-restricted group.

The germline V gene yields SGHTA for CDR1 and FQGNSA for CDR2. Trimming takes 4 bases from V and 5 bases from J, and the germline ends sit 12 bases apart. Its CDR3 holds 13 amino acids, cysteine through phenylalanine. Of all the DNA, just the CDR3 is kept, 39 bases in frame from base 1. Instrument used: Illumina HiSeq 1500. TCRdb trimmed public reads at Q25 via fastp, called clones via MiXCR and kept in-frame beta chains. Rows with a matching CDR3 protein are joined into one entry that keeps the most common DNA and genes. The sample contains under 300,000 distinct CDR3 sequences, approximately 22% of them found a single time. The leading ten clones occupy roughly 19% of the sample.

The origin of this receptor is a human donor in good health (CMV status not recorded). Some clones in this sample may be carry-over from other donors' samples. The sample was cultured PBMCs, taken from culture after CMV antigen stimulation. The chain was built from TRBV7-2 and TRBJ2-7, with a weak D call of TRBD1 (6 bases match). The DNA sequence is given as TGTGCCAGCAGCTCATCAGGGGTAAACGAGCAGTACTTC. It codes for CASSSSGVNEQYF.